Below are 29 T cell receptor beta chains sequenced from a single sample in a study of PD-1 blockade in classical Hodgkin lymphoma. Specified time point: newly diagnosed, previously untreated cHL patient sample. The protocol was immunoSEQ multiplex PCR, while the TCRdb copy is restricted to in-frame clones and leaves out a portion. The sample holds roughly 70,000 clones, more than 85% seen once. Sequenced sample: peripheral blood mononuclear cells (PBMCs). These receptor sequences come from a human donor with classical Hodgkin lymphoma.

The V call is TRBV5-1, the J call TRBJ1-3; D perhaps matches TRBD1 (5 bases). Germline V gives CDR1 SGHRS, CDR2 YFSETQ. The CDR3 runs to 18 residues. Between the trimmed V and J ends, which lost 0 bases and 0 bases, there was a span of 16 bases. This CDR3 reads CASSLETGTEISGNTIYF. In DNA, the CDR3 is TGCGCCAGCAGCTTGGAGACCGGGACGGAGATCTCTGGAAACACCATATATTTT.

The chain is built from TRBV10-3 and TRBJ2-3; 11 nucleotides match TRBD2. The CDR3 extends over 17 amino acids. CDR1 and CDR2 (germline): ENHRY, SYGVKD. V shed 2 bases, J shed 2 bases, and the junction held 6 bases outside the gene matches. The CDR3 spells CAISEVTSGGSTDTQYF. As DNA, the CDR3 is TGTGCCATCAGTGAGGTCACTAGCGGGGGCTCCACAGATACGCAGTATTTT.

The CDR3 region is CASSPLGGPSTDTQYF. CDR3 sequence (DNA): TGTGCCAGCTCACCGCTAGGGGGTCCTAGCACAGATACGCAGTATTTT. The chain couples TRBV18 to TRBJ2-3; D possibly corresponds to TRBD1 (6 bases). V was cut by 3 bases and J by 0 bases, with 13 bases left in between. The CDR3 has 16 amino acids. Germline V gives CDR1 KGHSH, CDR2 LQKENI.

Notes on this clone: Within the sample, other DNA sequences also encode this same CDR3. The rearrangement links TRBV14 to TRBJ1-6, with D maybe TRBD1 (5 bases). The CDR3 spans 15 residues. The germline gives CDR1 SGHDN, CDR2 FVKESK. V dropped 0 bases and J dropped 10 bases, with 13 bases sitting between them. DNA for the CDR3: TGTGCCAGCAGCCAAGACCGGGGGGGGAACTCACCCCTCCACTTT. It specifies CASSQDRGGNSPLHF.

The rearrangement joins TRBV19 to TRBJ2-3; D uncertain. CDR3 size: 17 residues. CDR1 and CDR2 (germline): LNHDA, SQIVND (reference sequence). V was clipped by 5 bases and J by 2 bases, with 20 bases between them. The CDR3 region has the DNA TGTGCCAGTAGTCCGGTCTCTGGTAGCTTCTCCACAGATACGCAGTATTTT. It specifies CASSPVSGSFSTDTQYF.

The table lists this clone with a count of one. The V gene is TRBV6-5, the J gene TRBJ1-2; maybe TRBD1 (6 bases). Germline-derived CDR1 and CDR2 are MNHEY and SVGAGI. V shed 5 bases and J shed 4 bases, with 14 bases lying between them. CDR3 size: 14 residues. CDR3 DNA sequence: TGTGCCAGCAGTCGGGAGGGGGTAGGCTATGGCTACACCTTC. Its translation: CASSREGVGYGYTF.

CDR3 DNA: TGTGCCAGCAGCCCGAGAGGGGTCGGGGATGAAAAACTGTTTTTT. Protein: CASSPRGVGDEKLFF. V and J are TRBV7-9 and TRBJ1-4, with D possibly being TRBD1 (5 bases). The CDR3 is 15 amino acids. V lost 5 bases, J lost 6 bases, and 16 bases lay in between. Per the germline V gene, CDR1 is SEHNR and CDR2 is FQNEAQ (reference sequence).

The V and J genes are TRBV27 and TRBJ2-1, with D unclear. Germline V lookup: CDR1 MNHEY, CDR2 SMNVEV (reference sequence). V was cut by 5 bases and J by 0 bases, with 14 bases left in between. The CDR3 loop spans 16 amino acids. The chain's CDR3 is CASSPLGSGSYNEQFF. As DNA, the CDR3 is TGTGCCAGCAGTCCTCTCGGGTCAGGCTCCTACAATGAGCAGTTCTTC.

The CDR3 region is CASANRRATPGNTIYF. CDR3 coding DNA: TGTGCCAGCGCTAACCGACGAGCGACGCCTGGAAACACCATATATTTT. This sequence joins TRBV18 and TRBJ1-3, with unresolved D. V lost 8 bases and J lost 2, with 19 bases in between. The length of the CDR3 is 16 residues. CDR1 is KGHSH, CDR2 LQKENI, per germline.

V usage is TRBV7-2 and J usage is TRBJ2-7; no firm D call. CDR1 is SGHTA, CDR2 FQGNSA, per germline. The ends were cut back, 2 bases at V and 2 bases at J, with 1 base in the middle. The CDR3 extends over 11 amino acids. As DNA, the CDR3 is TGTGCCAGCAGCTTAACCTACGAGCAGTACTTC. This translates into CASSLTYEQYF.

The chain couples TRBV6-5 to TRBJ1-4; tentatively, D is TRBD1 (5 bases). The V end lost 1 base, the J end lost 8 bases, and 17 bases lay between the germline ends. CDR1 is MNHEY, CDR2 SVGAGI, per germline. This CDR3 is 16 amino acids long. CDR3 sequence: CASSYFGAVTEEKLFF. CDR3 DNA: TGTGCCAGCAGTTACTTCGGGGCAGTGACCGAGGAAAAACTGTTTTTT.

The chain links TRBV7-9 to TRBJ2-5; tentatively, D is TRBD1 (5 bases). V was cut by 5 bases and J by 1 base, with 11 bases left in between. The germline gives CDR1 SEHNR, CDR2 FQNEAQ (reference sequence). This CDR3 is built from 14 residues. The CDR3 reads CASSQDTFQETQYF. The CDR3 coding sequence is TGTGCCAGCAGCCAGGACACATTCCAAGAGACCCAGTACTTC.

This chain uses TRBV5-6 with TRBJ1-5; D possibly corresponds to TRBD1 (5 bases). V lost 4 bases, J lost 6 bases, and 20 bases lay in between. The CDR3 has 16 residues. The germline gives CDR1 SGHDT, CDR2 YYEEEE. The CDR3 DNA sequence: TGTGCCAGCAGCACTGGACCGCCCTGGGGGAGTCAGCCCCAGCATTTT. Translated, it gives CASSTGPPWGSQPQHF.

The chain links TRBV6-1 to TRBJ2-3; D may match TRBD1 or TRBD2 (5 bases each). CDR1 is MNHNS, CDR2 SASEGT, per germline. Trimming cost V 2 bases and J 6 bases, with 6 bases left between them. This CDR3 is 12 amino acids long. The CDR3 is CASSEWGDTQYF. As DNA, the CDR3 is TGTGCCAGCAGTGAATGGGGGGATACGCAGTATTTT.

The chain recombines TRBV19 with TRBJ1-3; D gene uncertain. The CDR3 runs to 14 residues. V was pared by 8 bases and J by 0 bases, with 11 bases between. CDR1 and CDR2 (germline): LNHDA, SQIVND (reference sequence). The chain's CDR3 is CASAHGSSGNTIYF. CDR3 sequence (DNA): TGTGCCAGTGCTCACGGGAGCTCTGGAAACACCATATATTTT.

This rearrangement joins TRBV9 to TRBJ1-3, with D possibly matching TRBD1 (5 bases). Looked up from germline, CDR1 is SGDLS and CDR2 is YYNGEE. Trimming left V 0 bases short and J 3 bases short, with 13 bases between. This CDR3 region has 16 residues. The CDR3 DNA sequence: TGTGCCAGCAGCGTAGGTGGGGGGGTTGGTGGAAACACCATATATTTT. This encodes CASSVGGGVGGNTIYF.

This chain joins TRBV5-1 and TRBJ2-2; 7 bases agree with TRBD1. This CDR3 is built from 14 residues. J lost 4 bases, V lost 5 bases, and 5 bases had no gene match. CDR1 and CDR2 from the germline V gene are SGHRS and YFSETQ. In nucleotides, the CDR3 is TGCGCCAGCAGTCCAGGGGGAATCACCGGGGAGCTGTTTTTT. Protein: CASSPGGITGELFF.

This chain joins TRBV6-6 and TRBJ1-1, with 7 bases that match TRBD1. V was clipped by 6 bases and J by 5 bases; unmatched bases: 6. CDR1 is MNHNY and CDR2 is SVGAGI in the germline V gene (reference sequence). The CDR3 totals 13 residues. DNA for the CDR3: TGTGCCAGCAGGGACAGGTGGGGGACTGAAGCTTTCTTT. This sequence encodes CASRDRWGTEAFF.

This chain joins TRBV5-6 and TRBJ1-5, with D tentatively TRBD1 (6 bases). Trimming removed 5 bases from V and 6 bases from J, with 15 bases in between. CDR1 and CDR2 (germline): SGHDT, YYEEEE. The CDR3 spans 14 residues. The chain's CDR3 is CASRKQGGLQPQHF. DNA for the CDR3: TGTGCCAGCAGGAAACAGGGAGGCCTTCAGCCCCAGCATTTT. The whole variable domain, filled in from reference TRBV5-6 and TRBJ1-5, reads DAGVTQSPTHLIKTRGQQVTLRCSPKSGHDTVSWYQQALGQGPQFIFQYYEEEERQRGNFPDRFSGHQFPNYSSELNVNALLLGDSALYLCASRKQGGLQPQHFGDGTRLSIL.

The CDR3 loop reads CASSQNSGNTIYF. In DNA, the CDR3 is TGTGCCAGCAGCCAAAACTCTGGAAACACCATATATTTT. This chain connects TRBV7-7 to TRBJ1-3; D uncertain. Germline loops: CDR1 SSHAT, CDR2 FNYEAQ (reference sequence). V dropped 5 bases and J dropped 0 bases, with 5 bases sitting between them. The CDR3 has 13 amino acids.

The chain uses TRBV28 and TRBJ1-1; a weak D match, TRBD1 (5 bases). The V gene's germline CDR1 is MDHEN and CDR2 SYDVKM. This CDR3 is built from 14 residues. V was cut by 6 bases and J by 4 bases, with 15 bases left in between. CDR3 sequence reads: CASRPGGEATEAFF. In DNA form, the CDR3 reads TGTGCCAGCAGGCCGGGGGGGGAGGCCACTGAAGCTTTCTTT.

The V gene is TRBV28, the J gene TRBJ1-1; no firm D call. Germline V gene lookup returns CDR1 MDHEN and CDR2 SYDVKM. CDR3 size: 12 residues. V lost 2 bases and J lost 9, with 10 bases in between. CDR3 sequence (DNA): TGTGCCAGCAGTTTACGGTCCGCCAAAGCTTTCTTT. Its translation: CASSLRSAKAFF.

A single count supports this clone. This sequence joins TRBV2 and TRBJ1-2; tentative D call: TRBD1 (5 bases). Trimming took 8 bases from V and 8 from J, leaving 21 bases between them. This CDR3 has 14 residues. The germline CDR1 and CDR2 sequences are SNHLY and FYNNEI. The CDR3 DNA is TGTGCCAGCTCGAATGTGCGGGGACCGAAGGGCTACACCTTC. The encoded protein is CASSNVRGPKGYTF.

This chain uses TRBV5-1 with TRBJ1-6; TRBD1 is a possible D gene (5 bases). CDR3 length equals 12 residues. Trimming took off 4 bases at V and 10 bases at J, with 9 bases between the two ends. The V gene's germline CDR1 is SGHRS and CDR2 YFSETQ. CDR3 nucleotide sequence: TGCGCCAGCAGCGTGGGGGGGTCACCCCTCCACTTT. Its translation: CASSVGGSPLHF.

The rearrangement joins TRBV6-5 to TRBJ2-6; 8 bases fit TRBD1. J lost 2 bases, V lost 5 bases, and 2 bases had no gene match. This CDR3 contains 15 residues. Germline V lookup: CDR1 MNHEY, CDR2 SVGAGI. CDR3 residues: CASSPQGAGANVLTF. CDR3 bases: TGTGCCAGCAGTCCACAGGGGGCTGGGGCCAACGTCCTGACTTTC.

The chain is built from TRBV27 and TRBJ2-7; 12 bases are a match to TRBD2. The trim removed 3 bases at V and 3 bases at J, leaving 12 bases unmatched. Germline CDR1 is MNHEY and CDR2 is SMNVEV (reference sequence). CDR3 length equals 18 residues. The DNA for the CDR3 is TGTGCCAGCAGTTTTAAGGGGTCTAGCGGGAGGGAAAACTACGAGCAGTACTTC. Residues: CASSFKGSSGRENYEQYF.

The chain joins TRBV5-6 to TRBJ1-5; D unresolved. This CDR3 has 13 residues. Germline V gene sequence: CDR1 SGHDT, CDR2 YYEEEE. Trimming removed 0 bases at V and 5 bases at J, with 6 bases between. CDR3 amino acids: CASSLGVHQPQHF. The CDR3 DNA is TGTGCCAGCAGCTTGGGGGTCCATCAGCCCCAGCATTTT.

This clone came up once. The V call is TRBV28, the J call TRBJ2-2; 12 bases are shared with TRBD2. The CDR3 length is 16 residues. Germline values: CDR1 MDHEN, CDR2 SYDVKM. V was clipped by 8 bases and J by 2 bases; unmatched bases: 6. The CDR3 region has the DNA TGTGCCAGCTCCATACTAGCGGGAGGAAACACCGGGGAGCTGTTTTTT. Translated, it gives CASSILAGGNTGELFF.

The V gene is TRBV5-1, the J gene TRBJ1-1; D remains unclear. Trimming stripped 7 bases from V and 0 bases from J, with 10 bases between. Germline V gene sequence: CDR1 SGHRS, CDR2 YFSETQ. The CDR3 has 13 residues. CDR3 amino acids: CASQLQLNTEAFF. In DNA, the CDR3 is TGCGCCAGCCAGCTTCAACTGAACACTGAAGCTTTCTTT.